A single sample is the source of the 8 T cell receptor beta chains below, sequenced in a study of siplizumab effects on memory and regulatory T cells. Using immunoSEQ multiplex PCR, the repertoire was profiled, and TCRdb retains in-frame clones only, with some absent. The sample holds 85,000 or so clones, 95% seen once. Sequenced: CD8+ T cells sorted from blood. The receptors stem from a human donor in good health.

Written as DNA, the CDR3 is TGTGCCAGCAGCGTCGGGGGGAAGGCGGGCGACGAGCAGTACTTC. Encoded protein: CASSVGGKAGDEQYF. J is TRBJ2-7 and V is TRBV9; 7 nucleotides match TRBD2. The trim removed 2 bases at V and 5 bases at J, leaving 10 bases unmatched. The CDR3 loop spans 15 amino acids. Germline CDR1 is SGDLS and CDR2 is YYNGEE. The complete variable domain, with remaining parts taken from reference TRBV9 and TRBJ2-7, reads DSGVTQTPKHLITATGQRVTLRCSPRSGDLSVYWYQQSLDQGLQFLIQYYNGEERAKGNILERFSAQQFPDLHSELNLSSLELGDSALYFCASSVGGKAGDEQYFGPGTRLTVT.

Only one count was recorded for this clone. The chain recombines TRBV7-9 with TRBJ2-3, with unresolved D. This CDR3 is built from 11 residues. CDR1 is SEHNR, CDR2 FQNEAQ, per germline (reference sequence). V was trimmed by 5 bases and J by 5 bases, leaving 5 bases between them. The CDR3 DNA is TGTGCCAGCAGCCGTAGAGATACGCAGTATTTT. Its protein is CASSRRDTQYF.

This sequence joins TRBV13 and TRBJ2-7; possibly TRBD1 for D (6 bases). This CDR3 region has 13 residues. Trimming cost V 5 bases and J 7 bases, with 15 bases left between them. Germline CDR1 is PRHDT and CDR2 is FYEKMQ (reference sequence). The CDR3 nucleotides read TGTGCCAGCAGCAAGACAGCAGGGGATGAGCAGTACTTC. Amino acid sequence: CASSKTAGDEQYF. The whole variable domain, filled in from reference TRBV13 and TRBJ2-7, reads AAGVIQSPRHLIKEKRETATLKCYPIPRHDTVYWYQQGPGQDPQFLISFYEKMQSDKGSIPDRFSAQQFSDYHSELNMSSLELGDSALYFCASSKTAGDEQYFGPGTRLTVT.

This chain connects TRBV7-3 to TRBJ1-3, with D maybe TRBD1 (6 bases). Deletions cut 2 bases from V and 2 bases from J, with 13 bases between. The CDR3 totals 16 residues. Germline CDR1 and CDR2: SGHTA and FQGTGA. CDR3 sequence reads: CASSLLPGAPGNTIYF. Written as DNA, the CDR3 is TGTGCCAGCAGCTTACTCCCGGGGGCGCCTGGAAACACCATATATTTT.

About this clone: A read error may produce the germline difference seen at one junction end. The chain couples TRBV7-7 to TRBJ2-7, with D unclear. The CDR3 runs to 13 residues. Germline V gene data show CDR1 as SSHAT and CDR2 as FNYEAQ (reference sequence). The CDR3 DNA reads as TGTGCTAGCAGCTTAAAAGTGGGAAACGAGCAGTACTTC. As protein: CASSLKVGNEQYF.

To note about this clone: One end of the junction fails to match germline, which may point to a read error. V usage is TRBV7-9 and J usage is TRBJ2-7; 7 bases line up with TRBD1. The CDR3 consists of 10 residues. Germline V gene lookup returns CDR1 SEHNR and CDR2 FQNEAQ (reference sequence). This CDR3 is CASSLGDSPF. The CDR3 region has the DNA TGTGCCAGCAGCCTTGGGGACAGCCCCTTC.

The chain couples TRBV21-1 to TRBJ2-2. TRBV21-1 is a pseudogene segment. The CDR3 loop spans 13 amino acids. CDR3 DNA sequence: TGTGCCAGCAGCAAAGCAGGCACCGGGGAGCTGTTTTTT. Its translation: CASSKAGTGELFF.

J is TRBJ1-5 and V is TRBV2; unclear D gene. CDR1 and CDR2 (germline): SNHLY, FYNNEI. The CDR3 is 15 amino acids. V lost 4 bases and J lost 0, with 10 bases in between. The CDR3 DNA sequence: TGTGCCAGCAGTGCCTGGAGTGGTAGCAATCAGCCCCAGCATTTT. The encoded protein is CASSAWSGSNQPQHF.